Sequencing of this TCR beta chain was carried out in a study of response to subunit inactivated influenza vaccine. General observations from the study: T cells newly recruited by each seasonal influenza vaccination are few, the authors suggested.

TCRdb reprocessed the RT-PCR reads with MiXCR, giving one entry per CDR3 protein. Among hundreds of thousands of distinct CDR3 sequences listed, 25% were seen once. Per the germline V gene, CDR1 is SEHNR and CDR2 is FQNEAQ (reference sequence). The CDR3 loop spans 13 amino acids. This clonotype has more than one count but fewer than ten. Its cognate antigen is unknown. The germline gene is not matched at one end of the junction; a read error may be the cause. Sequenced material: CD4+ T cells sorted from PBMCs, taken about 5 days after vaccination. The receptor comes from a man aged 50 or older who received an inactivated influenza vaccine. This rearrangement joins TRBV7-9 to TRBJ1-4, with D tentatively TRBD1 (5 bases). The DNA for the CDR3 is TGTGCCAGCAGCTTAGATGTGCCGGGACGGAGGTATTTT. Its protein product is CASSLDVPGRRYF.